The source of this T cell receptor (beta chain) is a study of shared clonotypes between healthy human individuals. Ten or more counts support this clone. Positively selected for CCR7, the CD45RO-negative cells used as naive CD8 cells excluded terminally differentiated effector memory CD45RA+ cells. TCRdb keeps only in-frame clones here, not all; method: immunoSEQ multiplex PCR. The sample includes more than 2 million clones, just under 95% of them seen just once. This CDR3 has 15 amino acids. Germline V gene data show CDR1 as SGHRS and CDR2 as YFSETQ. The V gene end was trimmed by 4 bases and the J gene end by 5 bases; junction bases not matched to a gene: 11.

This receptor was taken from a man between 18 and 29 years old in good health. The chain has TRBV5-1 and TRBJ2-7, with 8 bases aligning to TRBD2. Specimen: naive CD8+ T cells sorted from blood. The CDR3 protein is CASSPQGGRRDEQYF. Here the CDR3 DNA reads TGCGCCAGCAGCCCCCAGGGCGGGAGGCGCGACGAGCAGTACTTC.